Listed here are 9 T cell receptor beta chains from one sample, sequenced in a study of blood T cell repertoires in COVID-19. The protocol was immunoSEQ multiplex PCR, while the TCRdb copy is restricted to in-frame clones and leaves out a portion. The sample lists 70,000 to 100,000 clones; around 90% were seen once. The sample comprised peripheral blood. These receptors were obtained from a woman of 80 years or more with active COVID-19.

The V call is TRBV9, the J call TRBJ1-2; D possibly corresponds to TRBD1 (5 bases). CDR1 is SGDLS, CDR2 YYNGEE, per germline. Trimming pared 3 bases from V and 5 bases from J, leaving 17 bases between. This CDR3 has 15 amino acids. CDR3 nucleotide sequence: TGTGCCAGCAGCGCCGACAGAATTTCGTGGTATGGCTACACCTTC. Residues: CASSADRISWYGYTF.

The chain carries TRBV28 and TRBJ2-6; TRBD1 matches at 8 bases. CDR3 size: 15 residues. CDR1 and CDR2 (germline): MDHEN, SYDVKM. The V segment lost 6 bases and the J segment 1 base; nucleotides outside the gene matches: 2. CDR3 protein: CASRRTGSGANVLTF. CDR3 bases: TGTGCCAGCAGACGGACAGGGTCTGGGGCCAACGTCCTGACTTTC.

The V call is TRBV18, the J call TRBJ2-1; 9 bases line up with TRBD2. Germline-derived CDR1 and CDR2 are KGHSH and LQKENI. V trimming: 4 bases; J trimming: 6 bases; junction bases outside the gene matches: 7. The CDR3 is 15 residues long. The CDR3, as DNA: TGTGCCAGCTCACTTATAGCGGGAGACGGCAATGAGCAGTTCTTC. Translated, it gives CASSLIAGDGNEQFF.

The V call is TRBV27, the J call TRBJ2-1; 7 nucleotides align to TRBD2. The CDR3 length is 14 residues. Germline loops: CDR1 MNHEY, CDR2 SMNVEV (reference sequence). The trim removed 6 bases at V and 6 bases at J, leaving 8 bases unmatched. The CDR3 loop is CASRGAWTSNEQFF. CDR3 coding DNA: TGTGCCAGCAGGGGAGCGTGGACTAGCAATGAGCAGTTCTTC.

The chain uses TRBV3-1 (or the pseudogene TRBV3-2) and TRBJ2-1, with 8 bases lining up with TRBD2. With 5 bases clipped from V and 7 bases from J, the junction kept 7 bases outside the gene matches. The V gene's germline CDR1 is LGHDT and CDR2 YNNKEL (reference sequence). The CDR3 is made up of 14 amino acids. The CDR3 sequence is CASSVGGRSNEQFF. DNA of the CDR3: TGTGCCAGCAGCGTCGGCGGGAGGTCAAATGAGCAGTTCTTC.

This chain connects TRBV5-6 to TRBJ2-2; D may be TRBD2 (5 bases). CDR1 and CDR2 from the germline V gene are SGHDT and YYEEEE. The V and J ends lost 1 base and 2 bases respectively, with 12 bases between them. The CDR3 spans 16 residues. The CDR3 DNA follows: TGTGCCAGCAGCTTGATTTCGGGGATCAACACCGGGGAGCTGTTTTTT. Protein: CASSLISGINTGELFF.

In this sample, this clone turned up a few times. The chain has TRBV19 and TRBJ2-7, with 7 nucleotides matching TRBD2. The CDR3 is 15 amino acids. The J segment lost 0 bases and the V segment lost 1 base, leaving 3 bases of the junction unmatched. Looked up from germline, CDR1 is LNHDA and CDR2 is SQIVND (reference sequence). The chain's CDR3 is CASSIGGGSSYEQYF. Written as DNA, the CDR3 is TGTGCCAGTAGTATAGGGGGCGGGAGCTCCTACGAGCAGTACTTC.

The genes are TRBV7-2 and TRBJ2-2, with D perhaps TRBD2 (5 bases). V lost 0 bases to trimming and J lost 7 bases, with 12 bases between them. Looked up from germline, CDR1 is SGHTA and CDR2 is FQGNSA. The CDR3 contains 15 residues. The DNA of the CDR3 is TGTGCCAGCAGCTTAGCGGCTCGTGCGGGCGGGGAGCTGTTTTTT. It yields the protein CASSLAARAGGELFF.

The chain recombines TRBV19 with TRBJ2-4; D is unresolved. Trimming pared 6 bases from V and 0 bases from J, leaving 6 bases between. Germline V gene data show CDR1 as LNHDA and CDR2 as SQIVND (reference sequence). The CDR3 covers 13 residues. CDR3 residues: CASSRLAKNIQYF. DNA of the CDR3: TGTGCCAGTAGCAGACTAGCCAAAAACATTCAGTACTTC.